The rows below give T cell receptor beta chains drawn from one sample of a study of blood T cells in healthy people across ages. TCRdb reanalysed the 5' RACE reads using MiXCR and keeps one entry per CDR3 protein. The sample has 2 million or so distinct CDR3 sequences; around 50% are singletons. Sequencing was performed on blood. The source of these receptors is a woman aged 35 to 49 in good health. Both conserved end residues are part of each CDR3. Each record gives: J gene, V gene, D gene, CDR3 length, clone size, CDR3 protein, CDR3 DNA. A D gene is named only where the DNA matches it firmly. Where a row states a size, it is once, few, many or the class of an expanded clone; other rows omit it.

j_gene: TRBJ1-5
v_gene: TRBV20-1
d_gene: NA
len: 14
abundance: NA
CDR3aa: CSAPGQISNQPQHF
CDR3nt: TGCAGTGCCCCAGGACAGATTAGCAATCAGCCCCAGCATTTT

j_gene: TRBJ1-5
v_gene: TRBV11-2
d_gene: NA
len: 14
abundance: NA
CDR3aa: CASSLTGLDQPQHF
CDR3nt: TGTGCCAGCAGCTTAACAGGGTTGGATCAGCCCCAGCATTTT

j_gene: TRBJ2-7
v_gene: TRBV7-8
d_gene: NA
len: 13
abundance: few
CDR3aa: CASSPVRGVEQYF
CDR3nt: TGTGCCAGCAGCCCCGTCCGAGGGGTCGAGCAGTACTTC

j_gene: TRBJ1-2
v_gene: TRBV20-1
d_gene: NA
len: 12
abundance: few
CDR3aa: CSARGDGGGYTF
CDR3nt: TGCAGTGCTAGAGGCGACGGGGGTGGCTACACCTTC

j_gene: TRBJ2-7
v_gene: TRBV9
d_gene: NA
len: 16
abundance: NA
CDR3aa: CASSSNPGATTYEQYF
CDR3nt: TGTGCCAGCAGCTCGAACCCGGGGGCTACTACCTACGAGCAGTACTTC

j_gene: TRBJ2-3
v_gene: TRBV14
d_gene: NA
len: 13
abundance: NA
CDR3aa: CASSQYGPDTQYF
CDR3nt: TGTGCCAGCAGCCAGTACGGTCCAGATACGCAGTATTTT

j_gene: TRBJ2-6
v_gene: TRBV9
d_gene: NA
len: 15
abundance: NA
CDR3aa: CTSSGQLSGANVLTF
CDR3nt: TGTACCAGCAGCGGACAGCTCTCTGGGGCCAACGTCCTGACTTTC

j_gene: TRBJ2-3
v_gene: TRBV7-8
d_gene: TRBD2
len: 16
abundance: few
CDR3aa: CASSLVGGGEADTQYF
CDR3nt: TGTGCCAGCAGCTTAGTCGGCGGGGGGGAGGCCGATACGCAGTATTTT

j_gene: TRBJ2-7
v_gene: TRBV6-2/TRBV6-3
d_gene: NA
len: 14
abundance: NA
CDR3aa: CASSYSRFYYEQYF
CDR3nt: TGTGCCAGCAGTTACTCGAGATTCTACTACGAGCAGTACTTC

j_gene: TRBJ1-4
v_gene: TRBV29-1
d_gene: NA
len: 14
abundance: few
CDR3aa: CSVGAPATNEKLFF
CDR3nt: TGCAGCGTTGGAGCGCCAGCAACTAATGAAAAACTGTTTTTT

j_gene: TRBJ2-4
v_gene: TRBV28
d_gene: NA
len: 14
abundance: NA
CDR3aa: CASRQSLGKNIQYF
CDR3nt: TGTGCCAGCAGACAGAGTTTAGGGAAAAACATTCAGTACTTC

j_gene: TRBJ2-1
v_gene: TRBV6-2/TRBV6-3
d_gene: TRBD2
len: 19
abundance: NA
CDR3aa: CASSYATGRLAGEVNEQFF
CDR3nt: TGTGCCAGCAGTTACGCGACAGGTAGACTAGCGGGGGAGGTAAATGAGCAGTTCTTC

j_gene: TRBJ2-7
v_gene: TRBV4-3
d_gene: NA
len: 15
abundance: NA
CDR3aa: CASSQAPSGVYEQYF
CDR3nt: TGCGCCAGCAGCCAAGCCCCATCGGGGGTCTACGAGCAGTACTTC

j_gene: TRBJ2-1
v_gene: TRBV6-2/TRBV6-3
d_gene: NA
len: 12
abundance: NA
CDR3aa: CASRDGPHEQFF
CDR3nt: TGTGCCAGCAGGGACGGGCCCCATGAGCAGTTCTTC

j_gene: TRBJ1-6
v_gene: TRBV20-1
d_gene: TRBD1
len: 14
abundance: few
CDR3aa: CSAPRQGVNSPLHF
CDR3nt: TGCAGTGCTCCTCGACAGGGGGTAAATTCACCCCTCCACTTT

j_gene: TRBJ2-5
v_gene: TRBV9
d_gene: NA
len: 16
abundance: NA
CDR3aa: CASSTRPGGQQETQYF
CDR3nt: TGTGCCAGCAGCACACGTCCAGGGGGGCAGCAAGAGACCCAGTACTTC

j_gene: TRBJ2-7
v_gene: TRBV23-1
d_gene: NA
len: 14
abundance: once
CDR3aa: CASNQRTSWYEQYF
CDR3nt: TGCGCCAGCAATCAAAGGACATCATGGTACGAGCAGTACTTC

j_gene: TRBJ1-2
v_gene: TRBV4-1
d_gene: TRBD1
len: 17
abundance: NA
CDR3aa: CASSQDAGGTPNYGYTF
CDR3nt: TGCGCCAGCAGCCAAGATGCAGGGGGGACGCCTAACTATGGCTACACCTTC

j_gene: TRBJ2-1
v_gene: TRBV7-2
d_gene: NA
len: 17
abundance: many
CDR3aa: CASSLARGLSSYNEQFF
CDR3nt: TGTGCCAGCAGCTTAGCCCGAGGACTGAGCTCCTACAATGAGCAGTTCTTC

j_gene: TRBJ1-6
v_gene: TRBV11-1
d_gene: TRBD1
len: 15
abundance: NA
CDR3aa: CASSTRQGSNSPLHF
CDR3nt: TGTGCCAGCAGTACGCGACAGGGATCTAATTCACCCCTCCACTTT

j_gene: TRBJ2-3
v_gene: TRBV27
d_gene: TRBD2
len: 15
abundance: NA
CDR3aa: CASSLRGRSGDTQYF
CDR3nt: TGTGCCAGCAGTTTGCGGGGGAGGTCAGGAGATACGCAGTATTTT

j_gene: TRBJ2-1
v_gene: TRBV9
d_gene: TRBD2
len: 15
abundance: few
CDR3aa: CASSDRTSGRDEQFF
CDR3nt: TGTGCCAGCAGCGATAGAACTAGCGGGAGGGATGAGCAGTTCTTC

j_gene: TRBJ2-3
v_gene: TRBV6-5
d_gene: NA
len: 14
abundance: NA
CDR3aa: CASSSGPDTDTQYF
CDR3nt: TGTGCCAGCAGTTCGGGACCGGACACAGATACGCAGTATTTT

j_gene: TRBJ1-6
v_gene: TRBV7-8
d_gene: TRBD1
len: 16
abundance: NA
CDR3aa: CTSSTPGGYYNSPLHF
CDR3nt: TGTACCAGCAGCACTCCAGGGGGATACTATAATTCACCCCTCCACTTT

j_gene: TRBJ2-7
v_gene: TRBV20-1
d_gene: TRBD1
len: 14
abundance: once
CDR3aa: CSARVGQGTREQYF
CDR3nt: TGCAGTGCTAGAGTCGGACAGGGGACTCGCGAGCAGTACTTC

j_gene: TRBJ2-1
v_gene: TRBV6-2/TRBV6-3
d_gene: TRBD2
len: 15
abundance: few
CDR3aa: CASYPGLAGSYEQFF
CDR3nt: TGTGCCAGCTATCCCGGACTAGCGGGGTCTTATGAGCAGTTCTTC

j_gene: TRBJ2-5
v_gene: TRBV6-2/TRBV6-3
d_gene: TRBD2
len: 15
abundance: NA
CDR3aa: CASILAGLAMETQYF
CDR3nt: TGTGCCAGCATCCTAGCGGGACTAGCTATGGAGACCCAGTACTTC

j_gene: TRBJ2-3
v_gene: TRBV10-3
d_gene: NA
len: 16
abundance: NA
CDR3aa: CAISETSLDGTDTQYF
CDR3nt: TGTGCCATCAGTGAGACTTCCCTAGACGGCACAGATACGCAGTATTTT

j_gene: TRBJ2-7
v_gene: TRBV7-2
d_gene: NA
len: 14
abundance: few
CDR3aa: CASSLGRSGYEQYF
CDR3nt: TGTGCCAGCAGCTTAGGCAGGTCAGGCTACGAGCAGTACTTC

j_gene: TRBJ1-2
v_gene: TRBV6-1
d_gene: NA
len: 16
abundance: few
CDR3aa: CASNLRQETESYGYTF
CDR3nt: TGTGCCAGCAATCTTCGTCAGGAGACAGAAAGTTATGGCTACACCTTC

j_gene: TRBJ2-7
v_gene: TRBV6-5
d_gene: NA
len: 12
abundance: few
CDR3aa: CATRRYSYEQYF
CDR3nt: TGTGCCACAAGACGGTACTCCTACGAGCAGTACTTC

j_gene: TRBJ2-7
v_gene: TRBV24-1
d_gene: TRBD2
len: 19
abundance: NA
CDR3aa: CATSDIGSSGGLTYNEQYF
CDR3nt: TGTGCCACCAGTGACATCGGGTCTAGCGGGGGCCTTACCTACAATGAGCAGTACTTC

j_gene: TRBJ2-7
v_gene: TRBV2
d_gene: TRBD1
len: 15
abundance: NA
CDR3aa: CASSALTGVAYEQYF
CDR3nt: TGTGCCAGCAGTGCCTTGACAGGGGTGGCCTACGAGCAGTACTTC

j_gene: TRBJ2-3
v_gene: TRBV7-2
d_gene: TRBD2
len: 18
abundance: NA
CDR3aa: CASSQRTSLPLMTDTQYF
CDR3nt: TGTGCCAGCAGCCAACGGACTAGCTTGCCGTTAATGACAGATACGCAGTATTTT

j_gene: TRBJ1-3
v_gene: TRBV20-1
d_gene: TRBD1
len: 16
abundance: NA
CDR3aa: CSARWDRGSSGNTIYF
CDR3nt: TGCAGTGCTAGATGGGACAGGGGTAGCTCTGGAAACACCATATATTTT

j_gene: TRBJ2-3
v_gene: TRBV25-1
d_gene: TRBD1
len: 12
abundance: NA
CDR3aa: CASGTVTDTQYF
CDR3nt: TGTGCCAGTGGGACAGTAACAGATACGCAGTATTTT

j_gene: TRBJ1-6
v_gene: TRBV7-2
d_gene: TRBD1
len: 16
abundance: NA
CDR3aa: CASSLGRGLSYSPLHF
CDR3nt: TGTGCCAGCAGCTTAGGGAGGGGGCTGAGTTATTCACCCCTCCACTTT

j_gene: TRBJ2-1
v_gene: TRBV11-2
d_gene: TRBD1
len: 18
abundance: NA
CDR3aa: CASSHVRGPGGHADEQFF
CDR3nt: TGTGCCAGCAGCCACGTTAGAGGTCCAGGGGGTCATGCGGATGAGCAGTTCTTC

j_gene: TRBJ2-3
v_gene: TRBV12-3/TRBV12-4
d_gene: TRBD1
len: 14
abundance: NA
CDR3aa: CASTRTGHSDTQYF
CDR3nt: TGTGCCAGCACCCGGACAGGGCATTCCGATACGCAGTATTTT

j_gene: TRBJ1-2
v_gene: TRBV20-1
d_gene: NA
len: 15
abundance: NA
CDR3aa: CSARDIQGLGYGYTF
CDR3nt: TGCAGTGCTAGAGATATCCAGGGGTTAGGGTATGGCTACACCTTC

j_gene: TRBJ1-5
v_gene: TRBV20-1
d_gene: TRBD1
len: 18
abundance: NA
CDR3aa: CSASIRGQGALSNQPQHF
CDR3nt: TGCAGTGCTAGTATTCGGGGACAGGGAGCCTTGAGCAATCAGCCCCAGCATTTT

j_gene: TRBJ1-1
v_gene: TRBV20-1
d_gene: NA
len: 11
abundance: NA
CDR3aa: CSARGYSEAFF
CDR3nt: TGCAGTGCTAGAGGGTATTCTGAAGCTTTCTTT

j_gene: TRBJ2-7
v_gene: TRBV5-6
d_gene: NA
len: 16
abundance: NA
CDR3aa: CASSLAVAVIGYEQYF
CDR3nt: TGTGCCAGCAGCTTGGCGGTGGCGGTAATTGGCTACGAGCAGTACTTC

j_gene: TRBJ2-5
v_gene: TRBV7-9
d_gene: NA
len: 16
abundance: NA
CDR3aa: CAGSLGTGTRQETQYF
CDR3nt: TGTGCCGGCAGCCTTGGAACCGGGACACGTCAAGAGACCCAGTACTTC

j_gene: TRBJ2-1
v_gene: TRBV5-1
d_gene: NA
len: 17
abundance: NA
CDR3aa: CASSLKQGGPGIYEQFF
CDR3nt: TGCGCCAGCAGCTTGAAACAGGGCGGGCCCGGGATATATGAGCAGTTCTTC

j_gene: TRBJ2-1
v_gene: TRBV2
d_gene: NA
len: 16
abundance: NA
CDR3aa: CASSEARGGPYNEQFF
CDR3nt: TGTGCCAGCAGTGAAGCGCGAGGTGGCCCCTACAATGAGCAGTTCTTC

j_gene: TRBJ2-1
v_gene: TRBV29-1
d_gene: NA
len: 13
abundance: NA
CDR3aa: CSVEHLSYNEQFF
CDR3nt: TGCAGCGTTGAACACCTCTCCTACAATGAGCAGTTCTTC

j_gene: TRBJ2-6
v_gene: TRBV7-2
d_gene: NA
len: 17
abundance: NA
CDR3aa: CASSPGPVSSGVNVLTF
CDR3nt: TGTGCCAGCAGCCCGGGCCCAGTTAGCTCTGGGGTCAACGTCCTGACTTTC

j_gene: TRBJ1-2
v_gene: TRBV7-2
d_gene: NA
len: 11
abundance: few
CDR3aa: CASPGLYGYTF
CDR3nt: TGTGCCAGCCCTGGTCTCTATGGCTACACCTTC

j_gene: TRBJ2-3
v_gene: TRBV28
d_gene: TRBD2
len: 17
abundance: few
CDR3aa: CASSSPGLAGLTDTQYF
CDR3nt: TGTGCCAGCAGTTCCCCGGGACTAGCGGGACTCACAGATACGCAGTATTTT

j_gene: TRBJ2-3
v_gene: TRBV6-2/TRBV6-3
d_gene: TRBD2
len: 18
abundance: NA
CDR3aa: CASSYSPLLAGGGDTQYF
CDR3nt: TGTGCCAGCAGTTACTCCCCACTACTAGCGGGGGGCGGAGATACGCAGTATTTT

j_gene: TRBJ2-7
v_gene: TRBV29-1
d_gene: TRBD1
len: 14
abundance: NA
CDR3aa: CSANGQGTIAEQYF
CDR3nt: TGCAGCGCCAACGGACAGGGGACCATAGCCGAGCAGTACTTC

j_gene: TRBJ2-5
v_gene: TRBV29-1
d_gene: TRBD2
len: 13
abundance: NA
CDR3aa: CSVGTGGQETQYF
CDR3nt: TGCAGCGTTGGAACGGGGGGCCAAGAGACCCAGTACTTC

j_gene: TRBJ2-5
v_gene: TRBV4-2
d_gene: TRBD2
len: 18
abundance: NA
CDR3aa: CASSPVGRLGGGQETQYF
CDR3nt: TGTGCCAGCAGCCCGGTTGGAAGATTGGGCGGGGGGCAAGAGACCCAGTACTTC

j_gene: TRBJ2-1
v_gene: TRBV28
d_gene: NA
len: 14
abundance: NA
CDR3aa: CASNPTRVPAGQFF
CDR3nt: TGTGCCAGCAATCCAACCCGGGTGCCGGCGGGGCAGTTCTTC

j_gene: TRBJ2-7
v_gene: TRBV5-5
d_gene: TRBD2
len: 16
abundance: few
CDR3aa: CASSLEAGASSYEQYF
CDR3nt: TGTGCCAGCAGCTTGGAAGCGGGGGCGAGCTCCTACGAGCAGTACTTC

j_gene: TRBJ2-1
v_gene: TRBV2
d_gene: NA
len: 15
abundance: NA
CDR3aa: CASSPDGAGYNEQFF
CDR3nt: TGTGCCAGCAGCCCAGACGGGGCAGGATACAATGAGCAGTTCTTC

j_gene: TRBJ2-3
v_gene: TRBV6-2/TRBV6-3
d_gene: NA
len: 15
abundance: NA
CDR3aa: CASRRLTGSTDTQYF
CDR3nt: TGTGCCAGCAGAAGACTGACGGGTAGCACAGATACGCAGTATTTT